This T cell receptor (beta chain) was obtained from a study of blood T cell repertoires in COVID-19 (TCRdb year 2020). Background for the entire study: Samples covering the acute and convalescent phases of COVID-19 were provided by collaborators in the United States, Italy and Spain. Deeply sampled blood TCRbeta repertoires from subjects exposed to, actively infected with, or recovered from COVID-19 were included in the dataset. The prospective study material was composed of cDNA or gDNA derived from T cells, B-cell-depleted T cells, or PBMCs. Where available, HLA class I and class II types were taken from metadata supplied by the sample provider and were not determined by assay-based typing. Nearly every sample came with metadata listing a de-identified subject ID, COVID-19 status, age in years and sex. Samples came from the ongoing ImmuneRACE study (first 160 participants) plus 1,254 subjects from 6 global collaborators. A freely available public database, intended as a resource for researchers studying the immune response to SARS-CoV-2, is where the repertoires were released. Points the paper makes about the study in general: The amount of clinical and demographic metadata varied by source and participant and was provided uncurated.

With respect to this clone: Its cognate antigen has yet to be identified. No base qualities exist here, and no much larger clone lies one base off it.

From its cysteine to its phenylalanine, the CDR3 spans 11 amino acids. Only the CDR3 portion is preserved as DNA: 33 bases, with reading frame beginning at the first base. Looking up the germline V gene yields CDR1 MNHEY and CDR2 SVGEGT. The trim is 2 bases for V and 8 bases for J, with a gap of 6 bases between the germline ends. Whole blood was collected in K2EDTA tubes by collaborating institutions according to the institutions' own protocols. For TCRbeta analysis, collaborators shipped samples as frozen whole blood, isolated PBMCs, or DNA extracted from either of those sample types. TCRbeta CDR3 regions were amplified from genomic DNA by means of the immunoSEQ Assay, a bias-controlled multiplex PCR. Per the original workflow: Nucleated cell counts per sample were estimated from amplification of reference gene primers within the assay. To quantify the absolute abundance of each unique TCRbeta CDR3 rearrangement, sequence reads were collapsed and filtered. For each sample, productive Simpson clonality was calculated as the square root of Simpson's diversity index across productive rearrangements. TCRdb retrieved this table from immuneACCESS and kept in-frame rearrangements only. Not all clones are present; in checked studies, unresolved V genes account for under half, and no reason is known for the remainder. The V and J calls and clone size were taken over from that table, and D and trimming were inferred from the DNA. Counted in this sample were around 19,000 clones; around 90% of them appeared once. The ten biggest clones cover about 16% of the sample.

This TCR was sampled from a human donor in a cohort sampled during active COVID-19. The sequencing input was peripheral blood. The chain links TRBV6-2 or TRBV6-3 with TRBJ1-1, with TRBD1 perhaps the D gene, on 5 matching bases. The CDR3 corresponds to CASSYKGEAFF. The nucleotide sequence is given as TGTGCCAGCAGTTACAAGGGGGAAGCTTTCTTT.